This entry lists 13 T cell receptor beta chains sequenced from one sample in a study of cytomegalovirus exposure and HLA in healthy donors. TCRdb keeps only in-frame clones here, not all; method: immunoSEQ multiplex PCR. The sample yields 150,000 or so clones, 80% to 85% seen once. The material sequenced was PBMCs. Receptors originate from a man aged 25-45 years in good health and CMV-seropositive.

This chain links TRBV28 with TRBJ2-3; D may be TRBD2 (5 bases). Germline V gene data show CDR1 as MDHEN and CDR2 as SYDVKM. CDR3 size: 15 residues. Trimming cost V 5 bases and J 1 base, with 13 bases left between them. CDR3 sequence (DNA): TGTGCCAGCAGTCTAGGCCCCGGGGGCACAGATACGCAGTATTTT. Translated: CASSLGPGGTDTQYF.

The chain links TRBV5-1 to TRBJ1-1; 7 positions match TRBD1. The CDR3 length is 13 residues. The V gene end was trimmed by 4 bases and the J gene end by 5 bases; junction bases not matched to a gene: 5. Germline V gene data show CDR1 as SGHRS and CDR2 as YFSETQ. The CDR3, as DNA: TGCGCCAGCAGCCCCAGGGGGGAGACTGAAGCTTTCTTT. This encodes CASSPRGETEAFF.

This clone was seen a handful of times. J is TRBJ2-1 and V is TRBV20-1, with no clear D. The CDR3 spans 11 residues. Germline-derived CDR1 and CDR2 are DFQATT and SNEGSKA (reference sequence). V lost 3 bases to trimming and J lost 4 bases, with 4 bases between them. Here the CDR3 DNA reads TGCAGTGCTAGGGAGTACAATGAGCAGTTCTTC. It yields the protein CSAREYNEQFF.

The chain links TRBV15 to TRBJ2-5; 9 nucleotides align to TRBD2. This CDR3 is built from 16 residues. From germline, CDR1 is LNHNV and CDR2 YYDKDF (reference sequence). The J segment lost 5 bases and the V segment lost 5 bases, leaving 12 bases of the junction unmatched. CDR3 coding DNA: TGTGCCACCAGCCCAGGAAGTCTAGCGGGGATCGAGACCCAGTACTTC. Protein product: CATSPGSLAGIETQYF. Variable domain in full (rest from reference TRBV15 and TRBJ2-5): DAMVIQNPRYQVTQFGKPVTLSCSQTLNHNVMYWYQQKSSQAPKLLFHYYDKDFNNEADTPDNFQSRRPNTSFCFLDIRSPGLGDTAMYLCATSPGSLAGIETQYFGPGTRLLVL.

This clone was detected only once. The chain combines TRBV5-6 with TRBJ2-1; D might be TRBD1 (6 bases). Per the germline V gene, CDR1 is SGHDT and CDR2 is YYEEEE. V lost 0 bases and J 0 bases, leaving 7 bases between the germline ends. The CDR3 extends over 15 amino acids. CDR3 DNA sequence: TGTGCCAGCAGCTTGGAAGGGGGCTCCTACAATGAGCAGTTCTTC. It codes for CASSLEGGSYNEQFF.

In its sample, this clone is medium-sized. The genes are TRBV5-1 and TRBJ2-1; 8 positions match TRBD1. CDR3 size: 15 residues. V trimming: 0 bases; J trimming: 7 bases; junction bases outside the gene matches: 6. Germline CDR1 is SGHRS and CDR2 is YFSETQ. CDR3 sequence reads: CASSLGQGAFNEQFF. CDR3 in DNA: TGCGCCAGCAGCTTGGGGCAGGGGGCCTTTAATGAGCAGTTCTTC.

The genes are TRBV4-3 and TRBJ2-4, with unresolved D. Germline lookup yields CDR1 LGHNA and CDR2 YSLEER. The CDR3 contains 15 residues. V lost 0 bases, J lost 8 bases, and 14 bases lay in between. CDR3 amino acids: CASSQERGFSYIQYF. CDR3 nucleotides: TGCGCCAGCAGCCAAGAAAGAGGCTTCAGTTACATTCAGTACTTC.

The V call is TRBV13, the J call TRBJ1-2; unclear D gene. The CDR3 loop spans 10 amino acids. V was shortened by 6 bases and J by 7 bases, with 6 bases between the two germline ends. Germline CDR1 is PRHDT and CDR2 is FYEKMQ (reference sequence). CDR3 DNA: TGTGCCAGCAGAGCTGCTGGCTACACCTTC. Translation: CASRAAGYTF.

This clone was detected only once. The chain has TRBV9 and TRBJ2-7; TRBD2 agrees at 9 bases. Trimming took 4 bases from V and 5 from J; bases not matched to a gene: 10. Germline CDR1 and CDR2: SGDLS and YYNGEE. The CDR3 consists of 15 residues. In nucleotides, the CDR3 is TGTGCCAGCAGCACCCGGATAGCGGGAGTCAACGAGCAGTACTTC. Translated, it gives CASSTRIAGVNEQYF.

This chain joins TRBV4-1 and TRBJ2-3; 8 bases line up with TRBD2. Germline assignment: CDR1 MGHRA and CDR2 YSYEKL. V was pared by 3 bases and J by 3 bases, with 8 bases of the junction left unmatched. This CDR3 has 16 residues. CDR3 bases: TGCGCCAGCAGCCAGAGATTCGGGGGGGGGACAGATACGCAGTATTTT. Translated: CASSQRFGGGTDTQYF.

Here the CDR3 reads CASSQDNLAGASSGETQYF. The CDR3 region has the DNA TGTGCCAGCAGCCAAGATAACCTAGCGGGAGCTTCATCGGGGGAGACCCAGTACTTC. This chain joins TRBV4-2 and TRBJ2-5, with TRBD2 identical over 10 bases. With 0 bases clipped from V and 5 bases from J, the junction kept 15 bases outside the gene matches. The CDR3 covers 19 residues. CDR1 and CDR2 (germline): LGHNA, YNFKEQ.

The chain carries TRBV5-1 and TRBJ2-7; TRBD2 matches at 9 bases. Trimming at V came to 4 bases and at J to 0 bases, leaving 8 bases not matched to a gene. This CDR3 has 16 amino acids. Germline CDR1 SGHRS, CDR2 YFSETQ. The CDR3 here is CASSPILAGSSYEQYF. In DNA form, the CDR3 reads TGCGCCAGCAGCCCCATACTAGCGGGTAGCTCCTACGAGCAGTACTTC.

The V gene is TRBV6-5, the J gene TRBJ2-1, with D possibly being TRBD2 (6 bases). Germline assignment: CDR1 MNHEY and CDR2 SVGAGI. CDR3 length: 13 amino acids. Trimming cost V 6 bases and J 6 bases, with 12 bases left between them. The CDR3 sequence: CASSPTSINEQFF. CDR3 in DNA: TGTGCCAGCAGCCCAACTAGCATCAATGAGCAGTTCTTC.